The 28 T cell receptor beta chains reported below all come from one sample, sequenced in a study of PD-1 blockade in classical Hodgkin lymphoma. Each of the patients experienced relapse following autologous stem cell transplantation, and their brentuximab vedotin exposure differed. TCRdb's copy holds only in-frame clones and misses some; the assay was immunoSEQ multiplex PCR. Of tens of thousands of clones listed, approximately 74% are singletons. The material sequenced was peripheral blood mononuclear cells (PBMCs), taken before the second cycle of nivolumab. All receptors derive from a human donor with classical Hodgkin lymphoma.

The chain carries TRBV16 and TRBJ1-6; D possibly corresponds to TRBD1 (5 bases). The ends were cut back, 5 bases at V and 14 bases at J, with 13 bases in the middle. The germline gives CDR1 KGHSY, CDR2 FQNENV. The CDR3 runs 12 residues. As DNA, the CDR3 is TGTGCCAGCAGCTCCTACTCAGGGACCCTCCACTTT. Protein: CASSSYSGTLHF.

CDR3 nucleotides: TGCGCCAGCAGCCAAGACTCAACGACAGGGCCTATCGGCTACACCTTC. This sequence encodes CASSQDSTTGPIGYTF. This chain uses TRBV4-1 with TRBJ1-2; the match to TRBD1 covers 7 bases. With V trimmed by 0 bases and J by 8 bases, 12 bases remained unmatched. The CDR3 loop spans 16 amino acids. Looked up from germline, CDR1 is MGHRA and CDR2 is YSYEKL.

In its sample, this clone was seen a few times. This chain joins TRBV27 and TRBJ1-4; 9 nucleotides line up with TRBD1. The CDR3 totals 15 residues. J was trimmed by 8 bases and V by 6 bases; bases with no gene match: 10. CDR1 is MNHEY, CDR2 SMNVEV, per germline (reference sequence). This CDR3 is CASSFFPGQGEKLFF. The CDR3 nucleotides are TGTGCCAGCAGCTTTTTCCCGGGACAGGGAGAAAAACTGTTTTTT.

The sample holds a few counts of this clone. The chain employs TRBV5-6 and TRBJ1-1, with TRBD1 as a possible D gene (6 bases). Trimming shortened V by 3 bases and J by 3 bases, and 24 bases separated the two germline ends. This CDR3 contains 18 residues. The germline gives CDR1 SGHDT, CDR2 YYEEEE. This CDR3 reads CASSYVNRVSLSDTEAFF. The DNA for the CDR3 is TGTGCCAGCAGCTATGTCAACAGGGTGTCCTTAAGTGACACTGAAGCTTTCTTT.

The genes are TRBV30 and TRBJ1-2, with 7 bases identical to TRBD1. J was trimmed by 2 bases and V by 3 bases; bases with no gene match: 18. The germline V gene encodes CDR1 GTSNPN and CDR2 SVGIG (reference sequence). The CDR3 consists of 18 residues. This CDR3 reads CAWSQPLYRDRKNYGYTF. The CDR3 nucleotides are TGTGCCTGGAGCCAACCACTTTACCGGGACAGAAAAAACTATGGCTACACCTTC.

The V and J genes are TRBV27 and TRBJ1-1; 11 bases are shared with TRBD1. The CDR3 runs 14 residues. V gave up 4 bases and J gave up 4 bases; unmatched junction bases: 2. The germline V gene has CDR1 MNHEY and CDR2 SMNVEV (reference sequence). The CDR3 DNA reads as TGTGCCAGCAGTTACGGGACAGGGGGCACTGAAGCTTTCTTT. The encoded protein is CASSYGTGGTEAFF.

This clone was counted a single time. The chain couples TRBV6-5 to TRBJ2-3, with 8 bases fitting TRBD1. The CDR3 sequence is 16 residues long. Losses at the gene ends were 4 bases for V and 2 bases for J; bases not matched to a gene: 8. Germline-derived CDR1 and CDR2 are MNHEY and SVGAGI. As DNA, the CDR3 is TGTGCCAGCAGTTCTTTGACAGGGGCACTCACAGATACGCAGTATTTT. Translation: CASSSLTGALTDTQYF.

The chain couples TRBV6-5 to TRBJ1-3; D may be TRBD1 (5 bases). The V gene's germline CDR1 is MNHEY and CDR2 SVGAGI. CDR3 size: 13 residues. Trimming stripped 4 bases from V and 3 bases from J, with 7 bases between. The CDR3 loop is CASSWGYGNTIYF. The DNA of the CDR3 is TGTGCCAGCAGTTGGGGCTATGGAAACACCATATATTTT.

The rearrangement uses TRBV7-9 and TRBJ2-5; D is ambiguous. V was shortened by 1 base and J by 5 bases, with 8 bases between the two germline ends. The CDR3 length is 13 residues. CDR1 and CDR2 (germline): SEHNR, FQNEAQ (reference sequence). The CDR3 reads CASSLEGRETQYF. The CDR3 nucleotides are TGTGCCAGCAGCTTAGAGGGTAGGGAGACCCAGTACTTC.

To note about this clone: One junction end does not reproduce the germline sequence, and a read error may be involved. This rearrangement joins TRBV19 to TRBJ2-7; 8 positions match TRBD2. The CDR3 length is 15 residues. Germline V gives CDR1 LNHDA, CDR2 SQIVND (reference sequence). The CDR3 spells CAGSMWRGALGEQYF. The CDR3 DNA reads TGTGCCGGTAGTATGTGGCGGGGGGCCTTGGGCGAGCAGTACTTC.

This chain joins TRBV6-5 and TRBJ1-4; D gene unclear. CDR1 MNHEY and CDR2 SVGAGI come from the germline V gene. V lost 6 bases, J lost 6 bases, and 5 bases lay in between. The CDR3 is 11 amino acids. This chain's CDR3 is CASRMDEKLFF. DNA of the CDR3: TGTGCCAGCAGAATGGATGAAAAACTGTTTTTT.

The chain recombines TRBV5-4 with TRBJ2-7; D gene uncertain. V was pared by 4 bases and J by 3 bases, with 14 bases between. The CDR3 consists of 14 residues. The germline CDR1 and CDR2 sequences are SGHNT and YYREEE (reference sequence). CDR3 protein: CASSQESENYEQYF. The CDR3 nucleotides read TGTGCCAGCAGCCAAGAGTCGGAAAACTACGAGCAGTACTTC.

The chain is built from TRBV19 and TRBJ1-6; D gene uncertain. Between the trimmed V and J ends, which lost 7 bases and 6 bases, there was a span of 19 bases. Germline CDR1 and CDR2: LNHDA and SQIVND (reference sequence). The CDR3 has 16 residues. CDR3 in DNA: TGTGCCAGTACCCCCGGGCAGCAGTCTTTTAATTCACCCCTCCACTTT. Protein sequence: CASTPGQQSFNSPLHF.

This rearrangement joins TRBV7-2 to TRBJ2-7; TRBD2 is a possible D gene (6 bases). Germline CDR1 reads SGHTA; CDR2 reads FQGNSA. Deletions cut 3 bases from V and 7 bases from J, with 10 bases between. The CDR3 totals 12 residues. The CDR3 bases are TGTGCCAGCAGCTTGGACGGGGGAGAGCAGTACTTC. This sequence encodes CASSLDGGEQYF.

The CDR3 coding sequence is TGTGCCACCAGTGAGAGGCAAAATCAGCCCCAGCATTTT. Its translation is CATSERQNQPQHF. V is TRBV15 and J is TRBJ1-5; unclear D gene. The CDR3 covers 13 residues. Germline CDR1 reads LNHNV; CDR2 reads YYDKDF (reference sequence). With 6 bases removed from V and 4 bases from J, the gap between germline ends came to 10 bases.

The V and J genes are TRBV13 and TRBJ1-1; 9 bases are shared with TRBD1. V shed 5 bases and J 4 bases; nucleotides not matched to a gene: 5. Germline V gives CDR1 PRHDT, CDR2 FYEKMQ (reference sequence). The CDR3 extends over 14 amino acids. The CDR3 coding sequence is TGTGCCAGCAGCGCGGACAGGGGCGCCACTGAAGCTTTCTTT. Protein sequence: CASSADRGATEAFF.

The chain uses TRBV19 and TRBJ1-5, with D unresolved. In germline, CDR1 is LNHDA, CDR2 SQIVND (reference sequence). V lost 6 bases and J lost 6, with 12 bases in between. This CDR3 is 13 amino acids long. The CDR3 sequence is CASSLQPSQPQHF. In DNA form, the CDR3 reads TGTGCCAGTAGCCTACAACCAAGTCAGCCCCAGCATTTT.

The rearrangement links TRBV9 to TRBJ2-2, with D maybe TRBD2 (5 bases). Germline CDR1 and CDR2: SGDLS and YYNGEE. The CDR3 sequence is 16 residues long. Trimming removed 3 bases at V and 0 bases at J, with 12 bases between. The CDR3 here is CASSAGLFANTGELFF. The CDR3 DNA reads as TGTGCCAGCAGCGCCGGACTGTTCGCGAACACCGGGGAGCTGTTTTTT.

The chain has TRBV7-9 and TRBJ2-7; no reliable D call. Germline V gives CDR1 SEHNR, CDR2 FQNEAQ (reference sequence). Deletions cut 5 bases from V and 0 bases from J, with 14 bases between. This CDR3 region has 15 residues. The CDR3 DNA follows: TGTGCCAGCAGCCTTCTAACGGTTGACTCCTACGAGCAGTACTTC. This translates into CASSLLTVDSYEQYF.

The J gene is TRBJ2-5, the V gene TRBV30; 7 nucleotides agree with TRBD1. This CDR3 contains 14 residues. The germline V gene has CDR1 GTSNPN and CDR2 SVGIG (reference sequence). The V gene end was trimmed by 4 bases and the J gene end by 1 base; junction bases not matched to a gene: 6. The CDR3 region is CAWTRDRAQETQYF. The CDR3 DNA reads TGTGCCTGGACCCGGGACAGAGCCCAAGAGACCCAGTACTTC.

This sequence joins TRBV4-2 and TRBJ2-5; D is uncertain. In germline, CDR1 is LGHNA, CDR2 YNFKEQ. V shed 1 base and J shed 2 bases, with 11 bases lying between them. The length of the CDR3 is 15 residues. For the CDR3, the DNA is TGTGCCAGCAGCCAAGCTGTATACCAACAAGAGACCCAGTACTTC. Its translation is CASSQAVYQQETQYF.

The rearrangement uses TRBV27 and TRBJ1-1; 7 bases line up with TRBD1. The ends lost 6 bases at V and 4 bases at J; junction bases unmatched: 8. This CDR3 has 14 amino acids. Per germline, CDR1 MNHEY and CDR2 SMNVEV (reference sequence). DNA for the CDR3: TGTGCCAGCAGCCCAACGACAGGGAGCACTGAAGCTTTCTTT. Encoded protein: CASSPTTGSTEAFF.

The chain uses TRBV27 and TRBJ1-5; D not certain. There are 14 residues in the CDR3. The V gene's germline CDR1 is MNHEY and CDR2 SMNVEV (reference sequence). V lost 8 bases and J 0 bases, leaving 11 bases between the germline ends. DNA for the CDR3: TGTGCCAGCTCGGACGGTGATAGCAATCAGCCCCAGCATTTT. Amino acid sequence: CASSDGDSNQPQHF.

This chain links TRBV7-6 with TRBJ2-5, with TRBD1 matching over 9 bases. This CDR3 region has 15 residues. Germline V gives CDR1 SGHVS, CDR2 FNYEAQ. The junction had 4 bases not matched to a gene; V was cut back by 0 bases and J by 5 bases. CDR3 in DNA: TGTGCCAGCAGCTTAGCAACAGGGGGCGGCGAGACCCAGTACTTC. Protein: CASSLATGGGETQYF. Complete variable domain (other parts from reference TRBV7-6 and TRBJ2-5): GAGVSQSPRYKVTKRGQDVALRCDPISGHVSLYWYRQALGQGPEFLTYFNYEAQQDKSGLPNDRFSAERPEGSISTLTIQRTEQRDSAMYRCASSLATGGGETQYFGPGTRLLVL.

The chain joins TRBV19 to TRBJ1-2, with D hard to call. The CDR3 loop spans 14 amino acids. Trimming cost V 5 bases and J 4 bases, with 14 bases left between them. Germline V gene data show CDR1 as LNHDA and CDR2 as SQIVND (reference sequence). The CDR3 reads CASSLGPTLYGYTF. CDR3 nucleotide sequence: TGTGCCAGTAGTTTGGGCCCTACGCTCTATGGCTACACCTTC. The full variable domain, in which reference TRBV19 and TRBJ1-2 provide the parts outside the CDR3, is DGGITQSPKYLFRKEGQNVTLSCEQNLNHDAMYWYRQDPGQGLRLIYYSQIVNDFQKGDIAEGYSVSREKKESFPLTVTSAQKNPTAFYLCASSLGPTLYGYTFGSGTRLTVV.

The rearrangement links TRBV7-8 to TRBJ2-2; D could derive from TRBD1 or TRBD2 (5 bases each). Trimming removed 2 bases at V and 6 bases at J, with 19 bases between. The CDR3 is made up of 17 amino acids. Germline V gives CDR1 SGHVS, CDR2 FQNEAQ. The CDR3 coding sequence is TGTGCCAGCAGCTTAAATTTTCCGGCCCGGGACGCCGGGGAGCTGTTTTTT. It specifies CASSLNFPARDAGELFF.

This chain joins TRBV5-6 and TRBJ2-7; TRBD2 agrees at 7 bases. The length of the CDR3 is 15 residues. Germline values: CDR1 SGHDT, CDR2 YYEEEE. J was trimmed by 2 bases and V by 5 bases; bases with no gene match: 10. Here the CDR3 reads CASSSGLDGTYEQYF. CDR3 DNA sequence: TGTGCCAGCAGTTCCGGACTAGATGGTACCTACGAGCAGTACTTC.

The chain uses TRBV4-1 and TRBJ2-5; D gene ambiguous. Germline loops: CDR1 MGHRA, CDR2 YSYEKL. This CDR3 is 15 amino acids long. Trimming took off 0 bases at V and 1 base at J, with 9 bases between the two ends. In nucleotides, the CDR3 is TGCGCCAGCAGCCAAGATCCGGGCGGCCAAGAGACCCAGTACTTC. Amino acids: CASSQDPGGQETQYF.